A single sample is the source of the 6 T cell receptor beta chains below, sequenced in a study of shared clonotypes between healthy human individuals. Profiled with immunoSEQ multiplex PCR; TCRdb holds only in-frame clones, not every one. Of nearly 2 million clones in the sample, approximately 94% were seen once. Terminally differentiated effector memory CD45RA+ cells were excluded from the naive CD8 cells, which were CD45RO-negative and positively selected for CCR7. The sample comprised naive CD8+ T cells sorted from blood. The receptors shown here come from a man between 18 and 35 years old in good health.

The CDR3 DNA follows: TGTGCCAGCAGTTCCTCCCCGGACAGGGCGGAGGTAAACTATGGCTACACCTTC. This gives the protein CASSSSPDRAEVNYGYTF. The gene calls are TRBV27 and TRBJ1-2; 8 bases match TRBD1. CDR1 and CDR2 from the germline V gene are MNHEY and SMNVEV (reference sequence). V was pared by 4 bases and J by 2 bases, with 15 bases of the junction left unmatched. The CDR3 sequence is 18 residues long.

The chain carries TRBV5-1 and TRBJ2-2; the match to TRBD1 covers 8 bases. There are 15 residues in the CDR3. V was pared by 1 base and J by 3 bases, with 2 bases of the junction left unmatched. In germline, CDR1 is SGHRS, CDR2 YFSETQ. The CDR3 region is CASSLTGGYTGELFF. The CDR3 region has the DNA TGCGCCAGCAGCTTGACAGGGGGTTACACCGGGGAGCTGTTTTTT.

V and J are TRBV6-5 and TRBJ2-3, with D unresolved. Deletions cut 5 bases from V and 5 bases from J, with 8 bases between. CDR3 length: 12 amino acids. Germline loops: CDR1 MNHEY, CDR2 SVGAGI. CDR3: CASSKDGDTQYF. DNA for the CDR3: TGTGCCAGCAGTAAGGACGGAGATACGCAGTATTTT.

The chain uses TRBV28 and TRBJ2-1, with 7 nucleotides matching TRBD2. CDR3 length: 17 residues. Germline CDR1 reads MDHEN; CDR2 reads SYDVKM. The J segment lost 5 bases and the V segment lost 5 bases, leaving 15 bases of the junction unmatched. Here the CDR3 reads CASSTRGRGRVDNEQFF. In DNA, the CDR3 is TGTGCCAGCAGTACCCGGGGGAGGGGCAGGGTGGACAATGAGCAGTTCTTC.

The J gene is TRBJ2-1, the V gene TRBV25-1; perhaps TRBD2 as D (5 bases). The CDR3 consists of 14 residues. The germline CDR1 and CDR2 sequences are MGHDK and SYGVNS. The V end lost 4 bases, the J end lost 7 bases, and 14 bases lay between the germline ends. CDR3 DNA: TGTGCCAGCAGTGGCCGTCCCCTAGCAAATGAGCAGTTCTTC. It is translated as CASSGRPLANEQFF.

In regard to this clone: In the same sample, other DNA sequences code for this CDR3. This chain links TRBV5-6 with TRBJ2-7; 10 nucleotides match TRBD2. The CDR3 spans 14 residues. The ends lost 4 bases at V and 2 bases at J; junction bases unmatched: 3. Germline lookup yields CDR1 SGHDT and CDR2 YYEEEE. CDR3: CASSTGLAAYEQYF. In DNA form, the CDR3 reads TGTGCCAGCAGCACAGGACTAGCGGCCTACGAGCAGTACTTC.